What follows are 16 T cell receptor beta chains derived from one specimen sequenced in a study of cytomegalovirus exposure and HLA in healthy donors. The PCR used 60 Vbeta and 13 Jbeta primers. Profiled with immunoSEQ multiplex PCR; TCRdb holds only in-frame clones, not every one. Of 110,000 or so clones listed, approximately 67% are singletons. Sequenced material: PBMCs. These receptors all stem from a man between 18 and 29 years old in good health and CMV-seropositive.

This chain joins TRBV4-2 and TRBJ2-5; 8 bases map to TRBD2. The germline gives CDR1 LGHNA, CDR2 YNFKEQ. This CDR3 is 16 amino acids long. Losses at the gene ends were 5 bases for V and 2 bases for J; bases not matched to a gene: 10. This chain's CDR3 is CASSAPLPGGQETQYF. CDR3 in DNA: TGTGCCAGCAGCGCCCCTTTGCCGGGGGGGCAAGAGACCCAGTACTTC.

The chain has TRBV11-2 and TRBJ1-1; 9 positions match TRBD1. This CDR3 region has 15 residues. Unmatched junction bases numbered 7, after V lost 8 bases and J lost 0 bases. Germline V gene lookup returns CDR1 SGHAT and CDR2 FQNNGV. CDR3 region: CASGPTGGMNTEAFF. The CDR3, as DNA: TGTGCCAGCGGACCGACAGGGGGGATGAACACTGAAGCTTTCTTT.

The gene calls are TRBV12-1 and TRBJ2-3; the table names TRBD2, a call not compared with the DNA. TRBV12-1 is reported as a pseudogene. The CDR3 consists of 15 residues. CDR3 nucleotide sequence: TGTGCCAGCAGCCCGTATAAGCGGGGCACAGATACGCAGTATTTT. Translated: CASSPYKRGTDTQYF.

With respect to this clone: Germline is not matched at one junction end, which may reflect a read error. The J gene is TRBJ1-6, the V gene TRBV5-1; maybe TRBD1 (6 bases). This CDR3 is 13 amino acids long. Germline V gene sequence: CDR1 SGHRS, CDR2 YFSETQ. DNA for the CDR3: TGCGCCAGCAGAGAGGGGGATAATCCACCCCTCCACTTT. Amino acid sequence: CASREGDNPPLHF.

This clone was counted between two and nine times. The chain uses TRBV10-2 and TRBJ1-1; D unclear. Trimming removed 8 bases at V and 1 base at J, with 11 bases between. The germline CDR1 and CDR2 sequences are WSHSY and SAAADI. The CDR3 contains 13 residues. The CDR3 is CASEKTQNTEAFF. The CDR3 DNA reads as TGCGCCAGCGAGAAGACTCAGAACACTGAAGCTTTCTTT.

This chain joins TRBV7-9 and TRBJ1-1; D is unclear. With 5 bases removed from V and 8 bases from J, the gap between germline ends came to 12 bases. The CDR3 has 12 amino acids. Per the germline V gene, CDR1 is SEHNR and CDR2 is FQNEAQ (reference sequence). The CDR3 region is CASSPTREEAFF. The DNA for the CDR3 is TGTGCCAGCAGCCCAACCCGGGAGGAAGCTTTCTTT. Looking up the rest from reference TRBV7-9 and TRBJ1-1 gives the full variable domain: DTGVSQNPRHKITKRGQNVTFRCDPISEHNRLYWYRQTLGQGPEFLTYFQNEAQLEKSRLLSDRFSAERPKGSFSTLEIQRTEQGDSAMYLCASSPTREEAFFGQGTRLTVV.

This sequence joins TRBV9 and TRBJ2-2; maybe TRBD1 (6 bases). Trimming took 0 bases from V and 6 from J, leaving 9 bases between them. In germline, CDR1 is SGDLS, CDR2 YYNGEE. The CDR3 sequence is 14 residues long. The CDR3 DNA reads as TGTGCCAGCAGCGTAGGGGGGCGTCCCGGGGAGCTGTTTTTT. It codes for CASSVGGRPGELFF. Full variable domain (outside the CDR3, taken from reference TRBV9 and TRBJ2-2): DSGVTQTPKHLITATGQRVTLRCSPRSGDLSVYWYQQSLDQGLQFLIQYYNGEERAKGNILERFSAQQFPDLHSELNLSSLELGDSALYFCASSVGGRPGELFFGEGSRLTVL.

The chain is built from TRBV7-3 and TRBJ2-3; 8 bases line up with TRBD2. V gave up 4 bases and J gave up 2 bases; unmatched junction bases: 8. CDR1 and CDR2 (germline): SGHTA, FQGTGA. The CDR3 sequence is 16 residues long. The CDR3: CASSSLRGGNTDTQYF. In nucleotides, the CDR3 is TGTGCCAGCAGCTCACTACGGGGGGGGAACACAGATACGCAGTATTTT. The full variable domain, rest sourced from reference TRBV7-3 and TRBJ2-3, is GAGVSQTPSNKVTEKGKYVELRCDPISGHTALYWYRQSLGQGPEFLIYFQGTGAADDSGLPNDRFFAVRPEGSVSTLKIQRTERGDSAVYLCASSSLRGGNTDTQYFGPGTRLTVL.

This clone was seen a few times. The genes are TRBV5-1 and TRBJ1-1, with D uncertain. Looked up from germline, CDR1 is SGHRS and CDR2 is YFSETQ. Trimming shortened V by 1 base and J by 1 base, and 5 bases separated the two germline ends. The CDR3 totals 13 residues. The CDR3 loop reads CASSLSQNTEAFF. CDR3 bases: TGCGCCAGCAGCTTGTCCCAGAACACTGAAGCTTTCTTT. The whole variable domain, remainder taken from reference TRBV5-1 and TRBJ1-1, is KAGVTQTPRYLIKTRGQQVTLSCSPISGHRSVSWYQQTPGQGLQFLFEYFSETQRNKGNFPGRFSGRQFSNSRSEMNVSTLELGDSALYLCASSLSQNTEAFFGQGTRLTVV.

The genes are TRBV19 and TRBJ2-5, with D possibly being TRBD1 (6 bases). The V gene's germline CDR1 is LNHDA and CDR2 SQIVND (reference sequence). This CDR3 region has 14 residues. The ends were cut back, 3 bases at V and 1 base at J, with 9 bases in the middle. The CDR3 DNA reads TGTGCCAGTAGTATGAGAGGGGGCCAAGAGACCCAGTACTTC. Amino acids: CASSMRGGQETQYF.

The genes are TRBV2 and TRBJ1-5; D is unresolved. Trimming removed 8 bases at V and 4 bases at J, with 9 bases between. Germline V lookup: CDR1 SNHLY, CDR2 FYNNEI. The CDR3 is made up of 12 amino acids. The CDR3 region has the DNA TGTGCCAGCGGAGGGCCGAATCAGCCCCAGCATTTT. Translated, it gives CASGGPNQPQHF. Based on the CDR3 plus reference TRBV2 and TRBJ1-5, the full variable domain is EPEVTQTPSHQVTQMGQEVILRCVPISNHLYFYWYRQILGQKVEFLVSFYNNEISEKSEIFDDQFSVERPDGSNFTLKIRSTKLEDSAMYFCASGGPNQPQHFGDGTRLSIL.

The chain combines TRBV7-9 with TRBJ2-7, with TRBD1 matching 10 bases. There are 15 residues in the CDR3. Germline V gene sequence: CDR1 SEHNR, CDR2 FQNEAQ (reference sequence). V was clipped by 4 bases and J by 5 bases; unmatched bases: 8. This CDR3 is CASSSPTGGEHEQYF. The CDR3 coding sequence is TGTGCCAGCAGCTCCCCGACAGGGGGCGAACACGAGCAGTACTTC.

The J gene is TRBJ1-1, the V gene TRBV15; possibly TRBD1 for D (5 bases). The germline CDR1 and CDR2 sequences are LNHNV and YYDKDF (reference sequence). This CDR3 has 14 amino acids. Trimming removed 1 base from V and 1 base from J, with 7 bases in between. The CDR3 loop is CATSRAGGNTEAFF. The CDR3 DNA reads TGTGCCACCAGCAGAGCCGGGGGGAACACTGAAGCTTTCTTT.

This clone was seen a few times. The rearrangement links TRBV2 to TRBJ1-4; no clear D gene. Germline lookup yields CDR1 SNHLY and CDR2 FYNNEI. V dropped 6 bases and J dropped 8 bases, with 16 bases sitting between them. CDR3 length equals 14 residues. The CDR3 region has the DNA TGTGCCAGCAGGGAGCCGGGGATAAGAGAAAAACTGTTTTTT. This sequence encodes CASREPGIREKLFF.

This clone was seen only a few times. This sequence joins TRBV2 and TRBJ1-6; no clear D gene. The CDR3 consists of 14 residues. Germline V gene sequence: CDR1 SNHLY, CDR2 FYNNEI. Trimming pared 9 bases from V and 0 bases from J, leaving 9 bases between. The CDR3 nucleotides are TGTGCCAGTGGTCGGGGCTCCTATAATTCACCCCTCCACTTT. Translating it yields CASGRGSYNSPLHF.

This clone was observed a single time. V and J are TRBV5-6 and TRBJ1-5, with 7 bases aligning to TRBD1. Losses at the gene ends were 4 bases for V and 5 bases for J; bases not matched to a gene: 6. The CDR3 is 14 amino acids. Per the germline V gene, CDR1 is SGHDT and CDR2 is YYEEEE. The CDR3 here is CASSRGDSYQPQHF. CDR3 DNA: TGTGCCAGCAGCAGAGGGGACAGTTATCAGCCCCAGCATTTT. Drawing the rest from reference TRBV5-6 and TRBJ1-5, the complete variable domain is DAGVTQSPTHLIKTRGQQVTLRCSPKSGHDTVSWYQQALGQGPQFIFQYYEEEERQRGNFPDRFSGHQFPNYSSELNVNALLLGDSALYLCASSRGDSYQPQHFGDGTRLSIL.